This T cell receptor (beta chain) was captured in a study of T cell repertoires in cytomegalovirus infection. Background on the study: Public signatures in TCR beta pointed to CMV infection and matching HLA type. General observations from the study: Individuals carrying CMV plus the relevant HLA were identified by cumulative frequency of public TCR beta families. HLA-C-restricted CMV-specific TCR beta clonotypes were dominant in the ex vivo response.

This clonotype appeared a few times. Antigen unknown. CDR1 and CDR2 from the germline V gene are LNHDA and SQIVND (reference sequence). CDR3 length: 13 amino acids. V gave up 8 bases and J gave up 4 bases; unmatched junction bases: 3. A single record per CDR3 protein comes from TCRdb applying MiXCR to the reads. This sample carries around 900,000 distinct CDR3 sequences, roughly 30% of them seen once, and the ten largest clones take about an eighth. This receptor was obtained from a human donor in good health (CMV status not recorded). Some clones in this sample may be carry-over from other donors' samples. The material sequenced was cultured CD8+ T cells from PBMCs, taken from culture after CMV antigen stimulation. The chain carries TRBV19 and TRBJ2-2; 8 bases fit TRBD1. CDR3 region: CASEDRATGELFF. CDR3 sequence (DNA): TGTGCCAGTGAGGACAGGGCCACCGGGGAGCTGTTTTTT.